This T cell receptor (beta chain) was identified during a study of response to subunit inactivated influenza vaccine. Study-wide points: Only a handful of new T cells, the authors suggested, are recruited with each seasonal influenza vaccination.

Of note for this clonotype: The antigen is undetermined.

Looked up from germline, CDR1 is SGHAT and CDR2 is FQNNGV. Trimming pared 5 bases from V and 7 bases from J, leaving 9 bases between. This CDR3 has 11 residues. One entry per CDR3 protein, called by TCRdb with MiXCR from the RT-PCR reads. The sample has 800,000 to 1,000,000 distinct CDR3 sequences, 21% seen once. The rearrangement joins TRBV11-2 to TRBJ2-7; D remains unclear. Sequencing used PBMCs from blood, obtained roughly 5 days after vaccination. This receptor was obtained from a man aged 50-60 years who received an inactivated influenza vaccine. CDR3 loop: CASSLPREQYF. The CDR3 DNA reads TGTGCCAGCAGCCTCCCCCGGGAGCAGTACTTC.